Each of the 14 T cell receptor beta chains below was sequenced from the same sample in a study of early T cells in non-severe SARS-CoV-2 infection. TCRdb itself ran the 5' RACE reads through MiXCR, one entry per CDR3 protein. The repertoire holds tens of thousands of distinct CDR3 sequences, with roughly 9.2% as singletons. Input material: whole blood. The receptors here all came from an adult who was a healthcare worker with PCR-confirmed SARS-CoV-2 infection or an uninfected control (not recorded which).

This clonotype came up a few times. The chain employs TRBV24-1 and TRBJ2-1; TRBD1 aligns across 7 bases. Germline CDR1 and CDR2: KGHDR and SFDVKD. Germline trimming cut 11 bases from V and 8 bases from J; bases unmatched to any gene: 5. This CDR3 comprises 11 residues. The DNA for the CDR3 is TGTGCCAGCCAGGGGGTCGATGAGCAGTTCTTC. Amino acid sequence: CASQGVDEQFF.

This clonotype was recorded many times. The CDR3 DNA is TGTGCCAGCAGCTCCGGCAGGGCCCACACCGGGGAGCTGTTTTTT. Amino acids: CASSSGRAHTGELFF. This chain joins TRBV7-6 and TRBJ2-2; D might be TRBD1 (5 bases). This CDR3 spans 15 amino acids. V lost 4 bases and J lost 3, with 12 bases in between. CDR1 is SGHVS and CDR2 is FNYEAQ in the germline V gene.

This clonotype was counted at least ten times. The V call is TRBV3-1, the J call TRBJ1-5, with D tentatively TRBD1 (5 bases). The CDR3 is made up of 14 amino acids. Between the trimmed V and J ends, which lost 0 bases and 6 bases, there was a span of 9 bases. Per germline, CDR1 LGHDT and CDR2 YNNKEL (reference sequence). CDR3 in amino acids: CASSQEDGGQPQHF. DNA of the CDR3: TGTGCCAGCAGCCAAGAGGACGGGGGTCAGCCCCAGCATTTT.

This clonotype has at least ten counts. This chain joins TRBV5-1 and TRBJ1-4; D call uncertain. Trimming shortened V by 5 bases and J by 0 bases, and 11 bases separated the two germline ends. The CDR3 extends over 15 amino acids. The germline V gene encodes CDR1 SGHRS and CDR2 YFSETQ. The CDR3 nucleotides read TGCGCCAGCAGTTCACCGGGCGCAACTAATGAAAAACTGTTTTTT. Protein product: CASSSPGATNEKLFF.

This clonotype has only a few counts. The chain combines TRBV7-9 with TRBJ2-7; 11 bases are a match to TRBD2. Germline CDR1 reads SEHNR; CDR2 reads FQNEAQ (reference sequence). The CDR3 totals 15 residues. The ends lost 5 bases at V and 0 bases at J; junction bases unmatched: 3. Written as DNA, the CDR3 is TGTGCCAGCAGCCAACTAGCGGGGGTCTCCTACGAGCAGTACTTC. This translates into CASSQLAGVSYEQYF. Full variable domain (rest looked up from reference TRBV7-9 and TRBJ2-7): DTGVSQNPRHKITKRGQNVTFRCDPISEHNRLYWYRQTLGQGPEFLTYFQNEAQLEKSRLLSDRFSAERPKGSFSTLEIQRTEQGDSAMYLCASSQLAGVSYEQYFGPGTRLTVT.

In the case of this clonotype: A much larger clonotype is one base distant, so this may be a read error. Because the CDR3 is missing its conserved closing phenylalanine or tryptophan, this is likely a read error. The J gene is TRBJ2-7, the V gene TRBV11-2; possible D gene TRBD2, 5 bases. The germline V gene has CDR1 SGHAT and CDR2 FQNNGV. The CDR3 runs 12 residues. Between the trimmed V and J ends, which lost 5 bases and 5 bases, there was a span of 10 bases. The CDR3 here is CASSLTRNEQYS. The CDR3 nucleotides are TGTGCCAGCAGCCTTACTAGGAACGAGCAGTACTCC.

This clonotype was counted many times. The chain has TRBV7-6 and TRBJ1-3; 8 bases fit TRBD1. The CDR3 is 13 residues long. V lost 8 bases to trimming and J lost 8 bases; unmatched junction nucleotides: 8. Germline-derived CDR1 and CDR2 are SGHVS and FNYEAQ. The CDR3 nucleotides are TGTGCCAGCCGACGACAGGGGACCGACACCATATATTTT. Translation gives CASRRQGTDTIYF.

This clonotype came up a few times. The CDR3 DNA reads as TGCAGTGCCAGAAAAGTTACTCTCCACAATGAGCAGTTCTTC. Protein sequence: CSARKVTLHNEQFF. The V call is TRBV20-1, the J call TRBJ2-1, with D hard to call. This CDR3 has 14 residues. The ends were cut back, 6 bases at V and 5 bases at J, with 17 bases in the middle. Germline lookup yields CDR1 DFQATT and CDR2 SNEGSKA (reference sequence).

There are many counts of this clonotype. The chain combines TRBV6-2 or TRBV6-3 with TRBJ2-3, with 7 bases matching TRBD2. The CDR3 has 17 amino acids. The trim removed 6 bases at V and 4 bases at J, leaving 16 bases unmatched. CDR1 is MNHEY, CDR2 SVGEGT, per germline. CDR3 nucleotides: TGTGCCAGCAGCCACGTAGGCGCGGGGGAAGCTTCAGATACGCAGTATTTT. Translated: CASSHVGAGEASDTQYF.

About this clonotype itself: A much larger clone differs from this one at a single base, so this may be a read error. The CDR3 protein is CASSPGLPNMNTEAFF. The DNA of the CDR3 is TGTGCCAGCTCCCCGGGGCTGCCAAACATGAACACTGAAGCTTTCTTT. This chain links TRBV18 with TRBJ1-1; D is perhaps TRBD1 (5 bases). V was pared by 6 bases and J by 0 bases, with 17 bases between. The germline CDR1 and CDR2 sequences are KGHSH and LQKENI. The CDR3 loop spans 16 amino acids.

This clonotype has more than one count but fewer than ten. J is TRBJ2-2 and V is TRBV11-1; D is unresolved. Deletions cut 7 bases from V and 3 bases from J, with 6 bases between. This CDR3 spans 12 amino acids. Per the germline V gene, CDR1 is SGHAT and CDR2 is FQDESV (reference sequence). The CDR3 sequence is CASTQDTGELFF. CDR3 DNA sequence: TGTGCCAGCACCCAAGACACCGGGGAGCTGTTTTTT. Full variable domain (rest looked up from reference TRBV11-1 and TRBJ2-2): EAEVAQSPRYKITEKSQAVAFWCDPISGHATLYWYRQILGQGPELLVQFQDESVVDDSQLPKDRFSAERLKGVDSTLKIQPAELGDSAMYLCASTQDTGELFFGEGSRLTVL.

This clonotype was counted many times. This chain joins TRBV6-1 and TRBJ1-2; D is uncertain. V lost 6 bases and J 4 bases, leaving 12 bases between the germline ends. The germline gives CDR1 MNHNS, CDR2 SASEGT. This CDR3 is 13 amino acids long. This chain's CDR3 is CASSLEAGYGYTF. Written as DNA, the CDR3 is TGTGCCAGCAGCCTGGAGGCCGGCTATGGCTACACCTTC.

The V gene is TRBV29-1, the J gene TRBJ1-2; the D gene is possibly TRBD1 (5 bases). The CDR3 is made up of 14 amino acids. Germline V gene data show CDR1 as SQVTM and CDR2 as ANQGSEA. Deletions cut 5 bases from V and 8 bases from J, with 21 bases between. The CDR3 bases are TGCAGCGTTACCTATGGTGGCAGGGAGTTGGGCTACACCTTC. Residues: CSVTYGGRELGYTF.

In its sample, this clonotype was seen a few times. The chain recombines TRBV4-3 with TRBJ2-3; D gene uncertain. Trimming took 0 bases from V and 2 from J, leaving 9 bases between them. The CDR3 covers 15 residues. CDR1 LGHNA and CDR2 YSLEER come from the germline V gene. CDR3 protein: CASSQELADTDTQYF. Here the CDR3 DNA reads TGCGCCAGCAGCCAAGAATTGGCGGACACAGATACGCAGTATTTT.